This TCR beta chain was obtained from a study of T cell repertoires in ileal Crohn's disease. Study-level findings and limits: Sorted CD8 T cells held more high-frequency clones than CD4. Clonality above 26.8% at surgery always came with endoscopic recurrence.

With respect to this clone: What it binds is unknown.

The repertoire was sequenced with immunoSEQ multiplex PCR; TCRdb's copy has only in-frame clones and lacks some. The table shows around 7,400 clones, with 84% occurring only once. This CDR3 contains 13 residues. Germline CDR1 SGHNT, CDR2 YENEEA. Trimming cost V 3 bases and J 2 bases, with 8 bases left between them. The sample taken for sequencing was ileal tissue. The sequence derives from an adult with Crohn's disease. J is TRBJ2-7 and V is TRBV11-3; D call uncertain. CDR3 coding DNA: TGTGCCAGCAGCTTCCAGTCTGCCTACGAGCAGTACTTC. Its translation is CASSFQSAYEQYF.